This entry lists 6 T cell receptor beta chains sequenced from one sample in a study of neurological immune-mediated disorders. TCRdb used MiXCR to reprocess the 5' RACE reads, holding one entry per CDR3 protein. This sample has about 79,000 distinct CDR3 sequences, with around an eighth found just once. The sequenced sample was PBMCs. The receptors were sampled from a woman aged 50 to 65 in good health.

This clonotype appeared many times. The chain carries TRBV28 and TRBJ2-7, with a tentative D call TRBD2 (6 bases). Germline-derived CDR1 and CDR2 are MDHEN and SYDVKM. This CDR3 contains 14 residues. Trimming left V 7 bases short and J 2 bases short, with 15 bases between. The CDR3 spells CASKNQAGTYEQYF. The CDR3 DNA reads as TGTGCCAGCAAAAACCAGGCGGGGACCTACGAGCAGTACTTC.

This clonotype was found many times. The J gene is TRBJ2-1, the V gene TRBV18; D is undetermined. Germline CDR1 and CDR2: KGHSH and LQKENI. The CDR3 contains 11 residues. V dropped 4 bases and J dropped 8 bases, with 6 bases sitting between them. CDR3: CASSLIDEQFF. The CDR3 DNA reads TGTGCCAGCTCACTTATAGATGAGCAGTTCTTC.

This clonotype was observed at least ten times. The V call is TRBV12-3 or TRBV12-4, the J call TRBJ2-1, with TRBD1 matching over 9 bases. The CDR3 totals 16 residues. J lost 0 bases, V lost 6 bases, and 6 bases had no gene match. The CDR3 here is CASSWDRESSYNEQFF. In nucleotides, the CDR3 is TGTGCCAGCAGCTGGGACAGGGAGAGCTCCTACAATGAGCAGTTCTTC.

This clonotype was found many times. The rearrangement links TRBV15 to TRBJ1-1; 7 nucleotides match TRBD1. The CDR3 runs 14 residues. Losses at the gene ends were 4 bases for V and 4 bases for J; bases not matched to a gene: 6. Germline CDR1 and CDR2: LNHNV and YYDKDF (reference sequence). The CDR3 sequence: CATSTLYRGTEAFF. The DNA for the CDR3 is TGTGCCACCAGCACCCTCTACAGGGGCACTGAAGCTTTCTTT.

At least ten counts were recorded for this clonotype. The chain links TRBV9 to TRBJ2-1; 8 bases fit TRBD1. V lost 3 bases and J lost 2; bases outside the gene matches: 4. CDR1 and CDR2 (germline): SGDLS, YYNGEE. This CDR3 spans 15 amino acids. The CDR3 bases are TGTGCCAGCAGCGCAGACAGGGGCCCCTACAATGAGCAGTTCTTC. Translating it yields CASSADRGPYNEQFF.

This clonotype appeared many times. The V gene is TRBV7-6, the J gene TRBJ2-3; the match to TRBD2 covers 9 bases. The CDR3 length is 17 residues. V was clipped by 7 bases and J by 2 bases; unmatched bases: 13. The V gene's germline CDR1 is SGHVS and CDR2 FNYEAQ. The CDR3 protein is CASTPRGGDRFTDTQYF. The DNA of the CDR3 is TGTGCCAGCACCCCCCGCGGGGGGGACAGATTCACAGATACGCAGTATTTT.